The clone carrying this TCR beta chain was observed a few times. What it recognizes is unknown. Trimming took 4 bases from V and 1 from J, leaving 22 bases between them. Germline V lookup: CDR1 SGHAT, CDR2 FQDESV (reference sequence). The CDR3 runs to 18 residues. Each TCR beta library was made by quantitative 5'-RACE that incorporated molecular barcodes. TCRdb re-called the 5' RACE reads with MiXCR, one entry per CDR3 protein. This sample yields about 360,000 distinct CDR3 sequences, of which roughly 15% are seen a single time; around 0.99% belongs to the top ten. This sample was taken from a study of CD8 T cells in ankylosing spondylitis. General study findings and limits: Disease-linked clones were reportedly significantly enriched in matched ankylosing spondylitis synovial fluid. Both synovial fluid and blood in reactive arthritis had previously been reported to carry some motif variants. A TCR beta motif of eight highly homologous variants appeared characteristic of ankylosing spondylitis blood.

The TCR originated in a male donor with ankylosing spondylitis or in good health (not recorded which). The J gene is TRBJ1-1, the V gene TRBV11-1; D remains unclear. Sequencing was done on a sample of blood, either unsorted or a sorted T cell fraction (not recorded which). CDR3 nucleotides: TGTGCCAGCAGCTCGGCAAGGGTGCGGGGTAGGGCGAACACTGAAGCTTTCTTT. Its translation is CASSSARVRGRANTEAFF.